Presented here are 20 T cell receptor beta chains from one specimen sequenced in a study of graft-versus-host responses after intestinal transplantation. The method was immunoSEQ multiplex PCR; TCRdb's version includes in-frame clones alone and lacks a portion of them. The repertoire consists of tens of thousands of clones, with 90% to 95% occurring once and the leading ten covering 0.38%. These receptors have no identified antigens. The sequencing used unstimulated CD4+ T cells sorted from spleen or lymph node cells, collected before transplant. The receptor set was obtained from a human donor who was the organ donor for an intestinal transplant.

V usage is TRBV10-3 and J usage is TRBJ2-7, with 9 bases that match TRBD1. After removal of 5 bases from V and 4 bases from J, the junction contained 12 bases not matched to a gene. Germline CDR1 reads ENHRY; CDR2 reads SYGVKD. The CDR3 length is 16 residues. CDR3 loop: CAISSSGPGQGYEQYF. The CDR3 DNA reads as TGTGCCATCAGTTCGTCTGGTCCGGGACAGGGATACGAGCAGTACTTC.

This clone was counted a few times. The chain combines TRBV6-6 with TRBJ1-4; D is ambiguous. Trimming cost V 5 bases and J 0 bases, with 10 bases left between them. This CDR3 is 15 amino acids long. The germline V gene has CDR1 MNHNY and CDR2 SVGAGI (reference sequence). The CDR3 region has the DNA TGTGCCAGCAGTACCGGTCGGCCAACTAATGAAAAACTGTTTTTT. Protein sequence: CASSTGRPTNEKLFF.

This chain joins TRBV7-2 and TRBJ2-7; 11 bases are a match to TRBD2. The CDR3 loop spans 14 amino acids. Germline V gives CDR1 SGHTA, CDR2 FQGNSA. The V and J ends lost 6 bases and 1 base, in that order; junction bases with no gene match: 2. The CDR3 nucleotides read TGTGCCAGCAGGCCTAGCGGGGGGTCCTACGAGCAGTACTTC. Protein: CASRPSGGSYEQYF.

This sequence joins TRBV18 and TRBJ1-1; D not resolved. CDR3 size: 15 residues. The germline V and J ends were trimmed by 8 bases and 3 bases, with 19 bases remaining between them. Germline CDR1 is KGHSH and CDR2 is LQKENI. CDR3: CASRWTVNGDTEAFF. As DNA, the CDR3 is TGTGCCAGCCGATGGACCGTAAACGGGGACACTGAAGCTTTCTTT.

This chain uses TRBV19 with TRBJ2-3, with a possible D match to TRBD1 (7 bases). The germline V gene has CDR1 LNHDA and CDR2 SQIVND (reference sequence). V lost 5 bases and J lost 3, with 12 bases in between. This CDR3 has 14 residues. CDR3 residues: CASSVTGRTDTQYF. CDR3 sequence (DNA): TGTGCCAGTAGTGTGACAGGGAGGACAGATACGCAGTATTTT.

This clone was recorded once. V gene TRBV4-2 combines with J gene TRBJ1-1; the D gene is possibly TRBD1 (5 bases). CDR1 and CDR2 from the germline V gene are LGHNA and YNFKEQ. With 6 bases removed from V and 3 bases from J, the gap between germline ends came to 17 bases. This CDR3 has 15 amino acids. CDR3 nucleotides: TGTGCCAGCAGGTATGGGGGTGGCAGGGACACTGAAGCTTTCTTT. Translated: CASRYGGGRDTEAFF.

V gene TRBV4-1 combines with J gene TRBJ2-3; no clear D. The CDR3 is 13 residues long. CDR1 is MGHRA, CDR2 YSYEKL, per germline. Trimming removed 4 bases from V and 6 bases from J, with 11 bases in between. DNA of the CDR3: TGCGCCAGCAGCCCCCTACCCAGGGATACGCAGTATTTT. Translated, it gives CASSPLPRDTQYF.

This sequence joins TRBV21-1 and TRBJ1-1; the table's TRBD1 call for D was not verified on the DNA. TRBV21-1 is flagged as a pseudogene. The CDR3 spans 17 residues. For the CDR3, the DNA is TGTGCCAGCAGCAAACGTAGAAGACGGGGACATAACACTGAAGCTTTCTTT. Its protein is CASSKRRRRGHNTEAFF.

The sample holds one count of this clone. The CDR3, as DNA: TGTGCCAGCAGCTTACGGTGGGGGGGCCGTAACTACGAGCAGTTCTTC. Encoded protein: CASSLRWGGRNYEQFF. The chain recombines TRBV7-2 with TRBJ2-1; weak D call: TRBD2 (7 bases). V lost 2 bases and J lost 10, with 21 bases in between. This CDR3 is 16 amino acids long. Germline loops: CDR1 SGHTA, CDR2 FQGNSA.

The CDR3 loop reads CASSPLRGSSYEQYF. CDR3 DNA sequence: TGTGCCAGCAGCCCGCTGAGGGGGTCCTCCTACGAGCAGTACTTC. The V and J genes are TRBV11-2 and TRBJ2-7, with a weak D call TRBD1 (6 bases). V was cut by 5 bases and J by 0 bases, with 14 bases left in between. Germline V gene sequence: CDR1 SGHAT, CDR2 FQNNGV. The CDR3 consists of 15 residues.

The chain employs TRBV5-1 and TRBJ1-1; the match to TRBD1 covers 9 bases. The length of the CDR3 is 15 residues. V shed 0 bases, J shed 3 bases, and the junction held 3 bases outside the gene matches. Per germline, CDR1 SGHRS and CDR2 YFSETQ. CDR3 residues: CASSLGTGVYTEAFF. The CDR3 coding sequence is TGCGCCAGCAGCTTGGGGACAGGGGTATACACTGAAGCTTTCTTT.

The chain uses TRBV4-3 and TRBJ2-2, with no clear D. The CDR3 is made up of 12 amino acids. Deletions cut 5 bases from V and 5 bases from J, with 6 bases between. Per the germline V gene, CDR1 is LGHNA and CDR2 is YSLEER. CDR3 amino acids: CASSKETGELFF. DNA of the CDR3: TGCGCCAGCAGCAAGGAGACCGGGGAGCTGTTTTTT.

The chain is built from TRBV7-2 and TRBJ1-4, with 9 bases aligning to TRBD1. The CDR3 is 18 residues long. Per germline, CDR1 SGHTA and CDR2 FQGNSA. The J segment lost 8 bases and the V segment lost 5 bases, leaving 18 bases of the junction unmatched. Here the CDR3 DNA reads TGTGCCAGCAGCCGGGACAGGGTGGACAGGCTCTCTAGGGAAAAACTGTTTTTT. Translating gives CASSRDRVDRLSREKLFF.

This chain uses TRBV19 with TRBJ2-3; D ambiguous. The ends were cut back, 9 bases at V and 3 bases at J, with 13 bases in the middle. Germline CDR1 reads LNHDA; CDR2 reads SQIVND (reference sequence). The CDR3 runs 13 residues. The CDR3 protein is CASRSERTDTQYF. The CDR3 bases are TGTGCCAGCCGATCGGAGAGGACAGATACGCAGTATTTT. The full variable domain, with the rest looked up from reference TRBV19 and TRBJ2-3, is DGGITQSPKYLFRKEGQNVTLSCEQNLNHDAMYWYRQDPGQGLRLIYYSQIVNDFQKGDIAEGYSVSREKKESFPLTVTSAQKNPTAFYLCASRSERTDTQYFGPGTRLTVL.

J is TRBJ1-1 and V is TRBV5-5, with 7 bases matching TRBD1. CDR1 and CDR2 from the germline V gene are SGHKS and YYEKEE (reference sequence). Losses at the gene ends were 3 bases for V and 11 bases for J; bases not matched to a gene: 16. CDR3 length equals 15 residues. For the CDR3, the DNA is TGTGCCAGCAGCTCAACAGGGGATGGTGCAAGGAACGCTTTCTTT. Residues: CASSSTGDGARNAFF.

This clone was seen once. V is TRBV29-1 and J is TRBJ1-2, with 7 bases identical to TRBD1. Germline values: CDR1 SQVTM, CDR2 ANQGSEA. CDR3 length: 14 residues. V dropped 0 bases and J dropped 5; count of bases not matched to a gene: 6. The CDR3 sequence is CSVEDAGTAYGYTF. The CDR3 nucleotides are TGCAGCGTTGAAGACGCCGGGACAGCTTATGGCTACACCTTC.

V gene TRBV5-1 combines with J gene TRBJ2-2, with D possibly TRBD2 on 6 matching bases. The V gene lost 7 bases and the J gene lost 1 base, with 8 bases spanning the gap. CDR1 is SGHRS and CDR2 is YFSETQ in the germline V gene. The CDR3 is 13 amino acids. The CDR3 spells CASGLWNTGELFF. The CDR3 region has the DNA TGCGCCAGCGGACTATGGAACACCGGGGAGCTGTTTTTT.

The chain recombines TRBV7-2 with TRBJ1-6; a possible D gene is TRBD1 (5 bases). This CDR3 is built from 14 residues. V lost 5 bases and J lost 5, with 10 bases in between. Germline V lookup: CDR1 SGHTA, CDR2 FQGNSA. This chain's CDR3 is CASSPDTNNSPLHF. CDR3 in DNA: TGTGCCAGCAGCCCGGACACAAATAATTCACCCCTCCACTTT.

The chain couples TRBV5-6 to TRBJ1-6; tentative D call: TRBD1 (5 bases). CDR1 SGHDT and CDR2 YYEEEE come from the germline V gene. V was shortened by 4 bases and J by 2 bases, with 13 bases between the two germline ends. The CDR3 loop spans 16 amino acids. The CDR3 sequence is CASSVRGGTYNSPLHF. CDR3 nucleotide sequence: TGTGCCAGCAGCGTTAGGGGAGGCACCTATAATTCACCCCTCCACTTT. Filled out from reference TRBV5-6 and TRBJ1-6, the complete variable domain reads DAGVTQSPTHLIKTRGQQVTLRCSPKSGHDTVSWYQQALGQGPQFIFQYYEEEERQRGNFPDRFSGHQFPNYSSELNVNALLLGDSALYLCASSVRGGTYNSPLHFGNGTRLTVT.

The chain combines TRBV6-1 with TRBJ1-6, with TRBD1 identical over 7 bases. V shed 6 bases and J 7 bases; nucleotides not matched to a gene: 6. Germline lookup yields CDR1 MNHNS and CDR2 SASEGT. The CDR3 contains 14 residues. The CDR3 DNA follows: TGTGCCAGCAGCCGACAGGGAGGAAATTCACCCCTCCACTTT. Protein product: CASSRQGGNSPLHF.